This is a list of T cell receptor beta chains from one sample in a study of T cells in Graves' hyperthyroidism and ophthalmopathy. TCRdb re-called the multiplex PCR reads with MiXCR, one entry per CDR3 protein. The table records approximately 370,000 distinct CDR3 sequences, roughly a sixth of them present only once. Sample: blood. The receptors shown here come from a woman aged 30 to 39 with Graves' hyperthyroidism that later progressed to Graves' ophthalmopathy. CDR3s include the opening cysteine and the closing phenylalanine or tryptophan. A D gene is named only where the DNA matches it firmly. Expanded clones get a size class; other rows say once, few or many, or leave the size out.

clone_size	d_call	v_call	cdr3_length	j_call	cdr3_aa	cdr3_nt
NA	NA	TRBV7-8	13	TRBJ1-4	CASSFGTNEKLFF	TGTGCCAGCAGCTTTGGAACTAATGAAAAACTGTTTTTT
many	NA	TRBV2	20	TRBJ1-5	CASSDWVRSGSGYSNQPQHF	TGTGCCAGCAGTGATTGGGTCCGTTCAGGGTCTGGTTATAGCAATCAGCCCCAGCATTTT
many	NA	TRBV10-2	15	TRBJ2-7	CASIVISGGQYEQYF	TGCGCCAGCATCGTTATAAGCGGGGGACAGTACGAGCAGTACTTC
many	NA	TRBV3-1	19	TRBJ2-5	CASSQDSSPGGPFQETQYF	TGTGCCAGCAGCCAAGATTCGTCGCCCGGGGGCCCTTTCCAGGAGACCCAGTACTTC
many	NA	TRBV6-2/TRBV6-3	13	TRBJ1-1	CASSSRPYTEAFF	TGTGCCAGCAGTTCCCGACCGTACACTGAAGCTTTCTTT
many	TRBD2	TRBV27	17	TRBJ2-1	CASSFLTSGGPWNEQFF	TGTGCCAGCAGTTTTCTAACTAGCGGGGGTCCCTGGAATGAGCAGTTCTTC
many	NA	TRBV7-9	17	TRBJ2-7	CASSLAGDFDYSYEQYF	TGTGCCAGCAGCTTAGCGGGCGATTTCGACTACTCCTACGAGCAGTACTTC
NA	NA	TRBV9	13	TRBJ2-1	CASSDRDYNEQFF	TGTGCCAGCAGCGACCGGGACTACAATGAGCAGTTCTTC
many	NA	TRBV5-1	16	TRBJ1-1	CASSLQVGGVNTEAFF	TGCGCCAGCAGCTTACAGGTCGGCGGTGTGAACACTGAAGCTTTCTTT
few	TRBD2	TRBV6-1	15	TRBJ2-1	CASTPGLAAYNEQFF	TGTGCCAGCACCCCCGGGCTAGCGGCCTACAATGAGCAGTTCTTC
many	TRBD1	TRBV3-1	15	TRBJ1-2	CASSPPYRQGYGYTF	TGTGCCAGCAGCCCACCCTACCGACAGGGGTACGGCTACACCTTC
many	TRBD1	TRBV27	14	TRBJ2-7	CASSSAGTAYEQYF	TGTGCCAGCAGTTCGGCCGGGACAGCCTACGAGCAGTACTTC
many	NA	TRBV20-1	12	TRBJ2-3	CSARSPPVTQYF	TGCAGTGCTAGATCTCCCCCAGTTACGCAGTATTTT
many	NA	TRBV27	17	TRBJ1-1	CASSSTRIGRTDGEAFF	TGTGCCAGCAGTTCCACCCGTATAGGCCGGACGGATGGTGAAGCTTTCTTT
many	NA	TRBV12-3/TRBV12-4	15	TRBJ1-2	CASSSSLTPNYGYTF	TGTGCCAGCAGTTCCTCCCTTACACCTAACTATGGCTACACCTTC
NA	NA	TRBV27	15	TRBJ1-2	CASSLRGGGGYGYTF	TGTGCCAGCAGTTTACGCGGCGGAGGCGGCTATGGCTACACCTTC
NA	NA	TRBV4-1	16	TRBJ2-2	CASSQVGSDYTGELFF	TGCGCCAGCAGCCAAGTCGGGTCAGATTACACCGGGGAGCTGTTTTTT
many	NA	TRBV6-1	12	TRBJ2-1	CASSSAINEQFF	TGTGCCTCCTCTAGCGCGATTAATGAGCAGTTCTTC
many	NA	TRBV19	14	TRBJ1-1	CASRKTGGSSEAFF	TGTGCCAGTAGAAAGACGGGGGGATCGTCGGAAGCTTTCTTT
once	NA	TRBV7-2	15	TRBJ2-2	CASSLVQGDTGELFF	TGTGCCAGCAGCTTAGTCCAGGGCGACACCGGGGAGCTGTTTTTT
NA	NA	TRBV27	14	TRBJ2-6	CASKTGVGANVLTF	TGTGCCAGCAAGACAGGAGTCGGGGCCAACGTCCTGACTTTC
few	TRBD2	TRBV20-1	16	TRBJ2-1	CSASGMASGLYNEQFF	TGCAGTGCTAGCGGAATGGCTAGCGGGTTGTACAATGAGCAGTTCTTC
few	TRBD2	TRBV5-1	15	TRBJ2-7	CASSPRTSGFYEQYF	TGCGCCAGCAGCCCCCGGACTAGCGGATTCTACGAGCAGTACTTC
many	NA	TRBV2	15	TRBJ2-3	CASSDSGPGTDTQYF	TGTGCCAGCAGTGATTCAGGGCCGGGCACAGATACGCAGTATTTT
many	NA	TRBV28	14	TRBJ1-2	CASSPYQPHYGYTF	TGTGCCAGCAGCCCCTATCAACCGCATTATGGCTACACCTTC
NA	NA	TRBV7-9	15	TRBJ2-7	CASSHGPGHNYEQYF	TGTGCCAGCAGCCATGGGCCGGGACACAATTACGAGCAGTACTTC
many	NA	TRBV6-1	14	TRBJ1-2	CASSALAGEKGYTF	TGTGCCAGCAGTGCACTCGCAGGAGAGAAAGGCTACACCTTC
many	TRBD2	TRBV2	15	TRBJ2-7	CASRWTSGNSYEQYF	TGTGCCAGCAGATGGACTAGCGGGAACTCCTACGAGCAGTACTTC
NA	NA	TRBV20-1	14	TRBJ1-1	CSARVAWLNTEAFF	TGCAGTGCTAGAGTGGCGTGGTTGAACACTGAAGCTTTCTTT
NA	TRBD2	TRBV5-1	16	TRBJ2-1	CASSLGSGRANNEQFF	TGCGCCAGCAGCTTGGGTAGCGGGAGGGCCAACAATGAGCAGTTCTTC
many	NA	TRBV12-5	12	TRBJ2-1	CASGIQHNEQFF	TGTGCTAGTGGTATCCAGCACAATGAGCAGTTCTTC
many	NA	TRBV28	14	TRBJ1-1	CASSRRKWNTEAFF	TGTGCCAGCTCCCGACGTAAGTGGAACACTGAAGCTTTCTTT